The sequence of this TCR beta chain was determined in a study of blood T cell repertoires in COVID-19. Across the study: Spain, Italy and the United States supplied samples that represented acute and convalescent COVID-19. T cells, B-cell-depleted T cells, or PBMCs provided the cDNA or gDNA that served as material.

J was trimmed by 1 base and V by 3 bases; bases with no gene match: 17. The CDR3 runs 19 residues. Per germline, CDR1 LGHNA and CDR2 YSLEER. In the source study's methods: Researchers report that nucleated cell counts were estimated from reference gene primer amplification. The protocol was immunoSEQ multiplex PCR, while the TCRdb copy is restricted to in-frame clones and leaves out a portion. V, J and clone size reflect that table, while D and trimming were determined from the DNA. This table holds about 48,000 clones, roughly 84% found once. The sequencing input was peripheral blood. This clonotype originated in a man aged 65-85 years with acute or convalescent COVID-19. This rearrangement joins TRBV4-3 to TRBJ1-1, with 7 bases matching TRBD1. The CDR3 nucleotides are TGCGCCAGCAGCCACAAGAAGGGGGCACACGGGCCAGAGAACACTGAAGCTTTCTTT. Protein product: CASSHKKGAHGPENTEAFF.